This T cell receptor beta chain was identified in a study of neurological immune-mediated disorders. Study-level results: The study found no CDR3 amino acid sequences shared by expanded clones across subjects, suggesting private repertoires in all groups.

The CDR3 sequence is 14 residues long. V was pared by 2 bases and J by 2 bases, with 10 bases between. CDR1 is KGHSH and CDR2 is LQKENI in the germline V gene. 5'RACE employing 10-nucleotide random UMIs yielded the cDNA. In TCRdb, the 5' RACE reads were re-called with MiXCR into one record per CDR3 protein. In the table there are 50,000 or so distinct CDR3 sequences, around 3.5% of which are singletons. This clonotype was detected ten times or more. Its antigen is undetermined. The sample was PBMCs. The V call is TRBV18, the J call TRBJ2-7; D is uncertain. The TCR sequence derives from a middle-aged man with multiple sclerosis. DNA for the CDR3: TGTGCCAGCTCACCAGCGCCGAATACCTACGAGCAGTACTTC. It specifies CASSPAPNTYEQYF.